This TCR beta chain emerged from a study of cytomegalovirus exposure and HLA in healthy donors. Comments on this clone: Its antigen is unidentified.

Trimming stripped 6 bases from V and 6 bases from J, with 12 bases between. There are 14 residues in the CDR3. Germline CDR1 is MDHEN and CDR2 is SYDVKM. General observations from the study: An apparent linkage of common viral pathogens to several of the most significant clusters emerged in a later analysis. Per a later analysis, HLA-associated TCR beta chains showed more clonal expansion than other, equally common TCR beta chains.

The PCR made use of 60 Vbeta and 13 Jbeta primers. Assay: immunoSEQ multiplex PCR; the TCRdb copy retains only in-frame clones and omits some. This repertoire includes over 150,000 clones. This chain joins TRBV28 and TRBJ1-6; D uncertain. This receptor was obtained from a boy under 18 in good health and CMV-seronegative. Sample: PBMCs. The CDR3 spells CASRVYSGNSPLHF. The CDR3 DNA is TGTGCCAGCAGGGTTTACTCGGGTAATTCACCCCTCCACTTT.